This T cell receptor beta chain was sequenced in a study of T-cell memory formation after mild COVID-19. 5'RACE primed at constant segments yielded TCR alpha and TCR beta cDNA libraries bearing sample barcodes and UMIs. From the 5' RACE reads, TCRdb called clonotypes with MiXCR, one entry per CDR3 protein. Of 70,000 to 95,000 distinct CDR3 sequences in the sample, roughly 13% are singletons; the top ten hold 40% to 45%. This clonotype has just a few counts. Its antigen is currently unknown. The study, taken as a whole, reports: There were some responding clones in pre-infection memory, which suggested that cross-reactive memory had joined. Clones shrinking between day 15 and 85 showed a balanced CD4/CD8 split, and those that grew later tilted toward CD4+.

Sequenced input: PBMCs or a T cell subset sorted from them (not recorded which). The sequence was obtained from a young man who had mild COVID-19 (a few samples of this study predate the infection). Cell type and time point are not known.

This CDR3 is CASRPIPRLAVRNEQFF. In DNA form, the CDR3 reads TGCGCCAGCAGGCCCATTCCTCGACTAGCGGTACGCAATGAGCAGTTCTTC. This chain joins TRBV23-1 and TRBJ2-1; 9 nucleotides line up with TRBD2. TRBV23-1 is an ORF; its function is uncertain. The V segment lost 6 bases and the J segment 6 bases; nucleotides outside the gene matches: 15. The CDR3 has 17 amino acids.